This T cell receptor (beta chain) was found in a study of CD8+CD57+ T cells in acquired aplastic anemia. Study overall: DNA from sorted CD4+ and CD8+ cells averaged around 3.5 ug.

Regarding the study as a whole: Patients and controls shared approximately 30 CD8+ CDR3 sequences, highly expressed in patients.

The patients chosen for sequencing had shown expansion of CD8+CD57+ cells (detected by flow cytometry). Ten or more counts support this clonotype. Its antigen is not known. TCR beta VDJ and CDR3 were profiled, and genomic DNA was the template. TCRdb re-called the reads through MiXCR, storing one row per CDR3 protein. The sample holds over 150,000 distinct CDR3 sequences, just over 50% seen once. The source of this sequence is a human donor with aplastic anemia. The sequenced material came from sorted CD4+, CD8+, or CD8+CD57+ T cells (not recorded which) from PBMCs.

The CDR3 spells CASSMGQYIYEQYF. The CDR3 nucleotides read TGTGCCAGTAGTATGGGACAGTACATCTACGAGCAGTACTTC. The chain recombines TRBV19 with TRBJ2-7; 7 nucleotides agree with TRBD1. With 3 bases clipped from V and 3 bases from J, the junction kept 5 bases outside the gene matches. The CDR3 extends over 14 amino acids. CDR1 is LNHDA, CDR2 SQIVND, per germline (reference sequence).